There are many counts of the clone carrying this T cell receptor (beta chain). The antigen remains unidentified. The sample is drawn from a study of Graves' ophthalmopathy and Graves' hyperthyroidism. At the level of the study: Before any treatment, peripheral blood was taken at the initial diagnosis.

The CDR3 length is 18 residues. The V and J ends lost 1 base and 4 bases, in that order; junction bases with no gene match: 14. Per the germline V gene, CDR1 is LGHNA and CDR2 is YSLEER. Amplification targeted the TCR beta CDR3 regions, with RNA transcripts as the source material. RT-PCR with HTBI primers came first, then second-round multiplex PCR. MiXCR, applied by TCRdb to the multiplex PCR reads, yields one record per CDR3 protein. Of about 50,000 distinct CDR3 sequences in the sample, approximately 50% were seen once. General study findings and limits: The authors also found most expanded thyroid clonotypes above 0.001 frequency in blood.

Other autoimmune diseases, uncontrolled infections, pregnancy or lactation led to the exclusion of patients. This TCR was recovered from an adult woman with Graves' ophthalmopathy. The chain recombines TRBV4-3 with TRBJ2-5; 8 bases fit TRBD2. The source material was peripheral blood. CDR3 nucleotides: TGCGCCAGCAGCCAAGTGTGGGTAGAGGTTCTAGCGGGAGAGACCCAGTACTTC. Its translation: CASSQVWVEVLAGETQYF.